The clone carrying this T cell receptor (beta chain) was recorded once. The table came from immunoSEQ multiplex PCR; TCRdb's copy has only in-frame clones and leaves some out. The sample consists of approximately 200,000 clones, about 86% of them appearing once. CDR3 length: 16 amino acids. With 0 bases removed from V and 0 bases from J, the gap between germline ends came to 10 bases. The germline V gene encodes CDR1 SGHRS and CDR2 YFSETQ. These data come from a study of blood T cell repertoires in COVID-19. Study as a whole: Samples representing acute and convalescent COVID-19 were sourced from the United States, Italy and Spain. Sources were T cells, B-cell-depleted T cells, or PBMCs; the material itself was cDNA or gDNA.

The sample was peripheral blood. The chain employs TRBV5-1 and TRBJ2-1; no clear D. The TCR sequence derives from a man between 60 and 70 years old who had recovered from COVID-19. The DNA of the CDR3 is TGCGCCAGCAGCTTGGCGACTTCTAGCTCCTACAATGAGCAGTTCTTC. As protein: CASSLATSSSYNEQFF.